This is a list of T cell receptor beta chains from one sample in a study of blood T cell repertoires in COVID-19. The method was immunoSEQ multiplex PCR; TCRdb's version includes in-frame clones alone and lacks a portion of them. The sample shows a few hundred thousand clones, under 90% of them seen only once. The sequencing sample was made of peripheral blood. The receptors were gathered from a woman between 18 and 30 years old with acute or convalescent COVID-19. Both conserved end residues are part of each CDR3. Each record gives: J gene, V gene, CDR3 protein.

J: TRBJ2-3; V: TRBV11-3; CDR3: CASSPGTTDTQYF
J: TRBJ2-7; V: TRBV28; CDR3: CASSFPTGGLEQYF
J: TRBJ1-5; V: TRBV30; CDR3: CAWSRDRGHQPQHF
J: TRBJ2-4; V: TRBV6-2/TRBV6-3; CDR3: CASSYLLQPGHSKNIQYF
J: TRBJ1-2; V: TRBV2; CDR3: CASSATQGVGYGYTF
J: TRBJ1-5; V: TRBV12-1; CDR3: CASSPTGGVKPQHF
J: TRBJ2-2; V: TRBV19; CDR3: CASSLGDRAHTGELFF
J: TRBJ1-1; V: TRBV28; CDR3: CASSSYRLEAFF
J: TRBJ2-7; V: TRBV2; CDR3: CASSEYLPVSGIRSYEQYF
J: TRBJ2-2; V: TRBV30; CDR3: CAWSRTGVGGELFF
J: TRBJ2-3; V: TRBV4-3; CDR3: CASSGLTGGTDTQYF
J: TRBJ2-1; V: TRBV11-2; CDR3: CASSTWTGRGNEQFF
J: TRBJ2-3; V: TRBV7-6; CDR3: CASSLGTGWRDTQYF
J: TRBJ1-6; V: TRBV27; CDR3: CASSLGPGTYNSPLHF
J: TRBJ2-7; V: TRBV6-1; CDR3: CASSSTAGISYEQYF
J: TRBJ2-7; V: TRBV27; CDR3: CASSLSWRSYEQYF
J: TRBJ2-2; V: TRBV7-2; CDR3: CASSLAGGRPNTGELFF
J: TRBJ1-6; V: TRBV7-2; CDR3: CASSLDGTGTSPLHF
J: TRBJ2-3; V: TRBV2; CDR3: CASSEPGLAGGDQQGDTQYF
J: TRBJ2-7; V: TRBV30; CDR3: CAWSHHEQYF
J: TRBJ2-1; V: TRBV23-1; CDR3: CACTGQRGYNEQFF
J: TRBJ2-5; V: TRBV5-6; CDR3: CASSLEIGKTQYF
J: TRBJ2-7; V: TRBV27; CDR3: CASRGQGSYEQYF
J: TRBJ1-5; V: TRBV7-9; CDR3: CASSQVTGAPDQGSQHF
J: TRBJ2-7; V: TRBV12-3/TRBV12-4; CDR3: CASRDRNYEQYF
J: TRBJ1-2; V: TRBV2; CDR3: CASHRDRSGYTF
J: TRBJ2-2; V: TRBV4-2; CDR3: CASSQEGLGGFTGELFF
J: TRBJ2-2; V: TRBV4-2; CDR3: CASSQEGGTNGELFF
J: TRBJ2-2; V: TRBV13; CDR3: CASSLGLPGPNTGELFF
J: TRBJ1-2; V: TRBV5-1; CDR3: CASSLGRGGYGYTF
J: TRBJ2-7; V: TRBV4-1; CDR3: CASSQGPGQNSYEQYF
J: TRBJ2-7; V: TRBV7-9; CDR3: CASSAGASYEQYF
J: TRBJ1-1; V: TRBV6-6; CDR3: CASSPFRDRGLNTEAFF
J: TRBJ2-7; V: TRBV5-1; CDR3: CASSVTSSYEQYF
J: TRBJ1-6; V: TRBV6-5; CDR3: CASSRRQGDNSPLHF
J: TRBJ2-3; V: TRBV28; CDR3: CASSFSQGRTDTQYF
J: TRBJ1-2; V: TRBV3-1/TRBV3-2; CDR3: CASSPLGTVKGYGYTF
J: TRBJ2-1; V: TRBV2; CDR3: CAAGLAGIPNYNEQFF
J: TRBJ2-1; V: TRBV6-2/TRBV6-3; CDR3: CASSKGESGHNEQFF
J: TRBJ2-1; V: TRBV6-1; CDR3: CASSEVAGTYNEQFF
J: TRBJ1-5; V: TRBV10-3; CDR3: CAISESPQGVWPQHF